The clone carrying this T cell receptor (beta chain) was counted only a few times. What it binds is unknown. Each donor was healthy, and each was a bone marrow donor. PCR amplification relied on 60 Vbeta primers (plus 13 Jbeta primers). Using immunoSEQ multiplex PCR, the repertoire was profiled, and TCRdb retains in-frame clones only, with some absent. The sample carries about 100,000 clones, more than 70% recorded once. This specimen belongs to a study of cytomegalovirus exposure and HLA in healthy donors. Study-wide results and limits: Reportedly, HLA-A and HLA-B alleles of most subjects were accurately predicted from TCR beta. In vitro testing confirmed a few CMV-associated chains as specific for CMV antigens.

In germline, CDR1 is SGHRS, CDR2 YFSETQ. This CDR3 has 14 amino acids. Trimming shortened V by 0 bases and J by 7 bases, and 8 bases separated the two germline ends. The source is a male donor in good health and CMV-seropositive. This sequence joins TRBV5-1 and TRBJ1-6; D is ambiguous. Sequencing input: PBMCs. The CDR3 DNA reads TGCGCCAGCAGCTTGGAATCGGTCAATTCACCCCTCCACTTT. It translates to CASSLESVNSPLHF.